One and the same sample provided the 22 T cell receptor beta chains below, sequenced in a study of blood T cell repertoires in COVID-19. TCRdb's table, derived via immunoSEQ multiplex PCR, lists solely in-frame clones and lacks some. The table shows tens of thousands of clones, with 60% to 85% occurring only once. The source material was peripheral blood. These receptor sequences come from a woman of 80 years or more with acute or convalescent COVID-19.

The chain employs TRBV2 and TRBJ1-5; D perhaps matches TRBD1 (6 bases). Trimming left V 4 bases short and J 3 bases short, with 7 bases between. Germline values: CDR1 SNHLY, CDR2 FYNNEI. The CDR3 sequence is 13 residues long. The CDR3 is CASSGDNNQPQHF. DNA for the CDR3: TGTGCCAGCAGTGGGGACAACAATCAGCCCCAGCATTTT.

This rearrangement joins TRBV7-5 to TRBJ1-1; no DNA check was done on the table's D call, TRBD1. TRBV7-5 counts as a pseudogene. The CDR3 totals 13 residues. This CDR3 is CARRNRENTEAFF. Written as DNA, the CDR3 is TGTGCCAGAAGAAACAGGGAGAACACTGAAGCTTTCTTT.

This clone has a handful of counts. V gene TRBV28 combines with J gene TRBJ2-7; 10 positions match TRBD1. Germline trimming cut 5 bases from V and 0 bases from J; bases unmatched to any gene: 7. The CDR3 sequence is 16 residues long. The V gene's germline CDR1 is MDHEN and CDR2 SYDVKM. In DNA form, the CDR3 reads TGTGCCAGCAGTCCCACCGGGACAGGGGACTCCTACGAGCAGTACTTC. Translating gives CASSPTGTGDSYEQYF.

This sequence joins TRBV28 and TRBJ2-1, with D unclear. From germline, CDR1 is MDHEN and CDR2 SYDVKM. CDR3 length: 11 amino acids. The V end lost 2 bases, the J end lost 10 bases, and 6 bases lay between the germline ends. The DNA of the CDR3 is TGTGCCAGCAGTTTACAACTAGAGCAGTTCTTC. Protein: CASSLQLEQFF.

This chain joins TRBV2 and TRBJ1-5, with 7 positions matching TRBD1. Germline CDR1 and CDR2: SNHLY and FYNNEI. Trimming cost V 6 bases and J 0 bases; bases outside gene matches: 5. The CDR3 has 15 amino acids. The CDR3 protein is CASSRGQHSNQPQHF. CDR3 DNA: TGTGCCAGCAGCAGGGGACAGCATAGCAATCAGCCCCAGCATTTT. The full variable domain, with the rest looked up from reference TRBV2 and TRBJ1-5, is EPEVTQTPSHQVTQMGQEVILRCVPISNHLYFYWYRQILGQKVEFLVSFYNNEISEKSEIFDDQFSVERPDGSNFTLKIRSTKLEDSAMYFCASSRGQHSNQPQHFGDGTRLSIL.

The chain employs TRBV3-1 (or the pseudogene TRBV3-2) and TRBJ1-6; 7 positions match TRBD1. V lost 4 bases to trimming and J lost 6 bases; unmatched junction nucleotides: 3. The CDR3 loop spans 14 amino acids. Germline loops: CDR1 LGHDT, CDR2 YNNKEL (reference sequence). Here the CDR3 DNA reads TGTGCCAGCAGCCTGGGACAGACTAATTCACCCCTCCACTTT. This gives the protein CASSLGQTNSPLHF.

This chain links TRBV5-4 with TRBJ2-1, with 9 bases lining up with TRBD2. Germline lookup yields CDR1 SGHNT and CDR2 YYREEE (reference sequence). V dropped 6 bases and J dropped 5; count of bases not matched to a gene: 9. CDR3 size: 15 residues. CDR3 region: CASTISGRANNEQFF. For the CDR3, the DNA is TGTGCCAGCACCATTAGCGGGAGAGCAAACAATGAGCAGTTCTTC. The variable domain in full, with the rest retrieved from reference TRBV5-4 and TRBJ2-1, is ETGVTQSPTHLIKTRGQQVTLRCSSQSGHNTVSWYQQALGQGPQFIFQYYREEENGRGNFPPRFSGLQFPNYSSELNVNALELDDSALYLCASTISGRANNEQFFGPGTRLTVL.

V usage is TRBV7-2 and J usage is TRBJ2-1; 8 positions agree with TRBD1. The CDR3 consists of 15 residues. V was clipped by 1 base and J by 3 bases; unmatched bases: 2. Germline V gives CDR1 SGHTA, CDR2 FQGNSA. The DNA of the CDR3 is TGTGCCAGCAGCTTAGAGGACAGGGTCTACAATGAGCAGTTCTTC. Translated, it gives CASSLEDRVYNEQFF.

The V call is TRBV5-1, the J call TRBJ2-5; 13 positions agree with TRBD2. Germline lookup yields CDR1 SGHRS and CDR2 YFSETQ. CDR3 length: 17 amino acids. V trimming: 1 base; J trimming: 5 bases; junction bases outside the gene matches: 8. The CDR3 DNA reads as TGCGCCAGCAGCTTGAGAAGGGGACTAGCGGGAATCGAGACCCAGTACTTC. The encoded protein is CASSLRRGLAGIETQYF.

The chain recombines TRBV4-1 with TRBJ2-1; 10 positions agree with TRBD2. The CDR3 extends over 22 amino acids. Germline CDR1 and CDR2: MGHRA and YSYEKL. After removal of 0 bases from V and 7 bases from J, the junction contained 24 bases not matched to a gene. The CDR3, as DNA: TGCGCCAGCAGCCAAGATCGATTGGCGGGGCTAGCGGGAGCCCCATCGAGGAATGAGCAGTTCTTC. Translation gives CASSQDRLAGLAGAPSRNEQFF.

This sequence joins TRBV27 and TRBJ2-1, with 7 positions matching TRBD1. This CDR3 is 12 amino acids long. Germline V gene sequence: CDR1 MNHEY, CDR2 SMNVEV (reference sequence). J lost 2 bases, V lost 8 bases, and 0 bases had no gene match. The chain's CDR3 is CASGTAYNEQFF. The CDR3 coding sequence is TGTGCCAGCGGGACAGCCTACAATGAGCAGTTCTTC.

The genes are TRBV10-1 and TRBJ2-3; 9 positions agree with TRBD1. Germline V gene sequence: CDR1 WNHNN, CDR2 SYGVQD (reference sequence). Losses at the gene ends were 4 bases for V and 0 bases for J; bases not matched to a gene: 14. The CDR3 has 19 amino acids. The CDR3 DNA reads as TGCGCCAGCAGTGGGCCGGACAGGGGACCCACAGATAGCACAGATACGCAGTATTTT. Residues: CASSGPDRGPTDSTDTQYF.

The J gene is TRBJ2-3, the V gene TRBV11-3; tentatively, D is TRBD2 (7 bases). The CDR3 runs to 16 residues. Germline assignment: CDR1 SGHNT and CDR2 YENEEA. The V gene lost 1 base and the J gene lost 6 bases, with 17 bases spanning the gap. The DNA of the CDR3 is TGTGCCAGCAGCTTAGGGGGGGGCTTAGCCTCGGATACGCAGTATTTT. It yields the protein CASSLGGGLASDTQYF.

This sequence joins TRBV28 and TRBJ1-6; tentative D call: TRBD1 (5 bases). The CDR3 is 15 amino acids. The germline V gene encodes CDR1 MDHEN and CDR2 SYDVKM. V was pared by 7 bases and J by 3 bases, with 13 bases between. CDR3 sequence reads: CASIWGLGYNSPLHF. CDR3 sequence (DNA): TGTGCCAGCATTTGGGGACTGGGCTATAATTCACCCCTCCACTTT.

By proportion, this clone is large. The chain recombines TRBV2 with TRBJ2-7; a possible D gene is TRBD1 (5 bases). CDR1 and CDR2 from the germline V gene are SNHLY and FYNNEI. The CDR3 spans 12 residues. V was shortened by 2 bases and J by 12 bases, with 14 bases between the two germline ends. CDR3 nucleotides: TGTGCCAGCAGTGAACAGGGTGTCCTCCCGTACTTC. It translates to CASSEQGVLPYF.

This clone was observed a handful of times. The CDR3 DNA follows: TGTGCCAGCCGACTAGCGGGAGGGGGTGAGCAGTTCTTC. Translated, it gives CASRLAGGGEQFF. The gene calls are TRBV7-2 and TRBJ2-1; TRBD2 matches at 14 bases. The CDR3 consists of 13 residues. CDR1 and CDR2 (germline): SGHTA, FQGNSA. V lost 8 bases to trimming and J lost 9 bases; unmatched junction nucleotides: 3.

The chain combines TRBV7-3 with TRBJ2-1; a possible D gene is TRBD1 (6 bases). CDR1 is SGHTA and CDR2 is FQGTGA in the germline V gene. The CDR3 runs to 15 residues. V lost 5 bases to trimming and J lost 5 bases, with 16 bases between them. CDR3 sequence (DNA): TGTGCCAGCAGCCCCACTATGGGGGCCCACAATGAGCAGTTCTTC. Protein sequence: CASSPTMGAHNEQFF.

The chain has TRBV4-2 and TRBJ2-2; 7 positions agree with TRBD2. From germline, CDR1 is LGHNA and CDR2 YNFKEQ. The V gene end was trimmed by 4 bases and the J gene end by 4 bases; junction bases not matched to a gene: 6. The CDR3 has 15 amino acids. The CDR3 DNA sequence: TGTGCCAGCAGCCCTAGGGCTAGCGGCACCGGGGAGCTGTTTTTT. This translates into CASSPRASGTGELFF.

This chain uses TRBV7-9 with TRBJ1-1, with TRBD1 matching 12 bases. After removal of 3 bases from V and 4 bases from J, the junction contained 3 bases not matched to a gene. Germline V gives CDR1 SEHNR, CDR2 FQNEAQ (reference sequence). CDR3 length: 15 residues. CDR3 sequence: CASSLGTGGFTEAFF. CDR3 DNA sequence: TGTGCCAGCAGCTTGGGGACAGGGGGCTTCACTGAAGCTTTCTTT.

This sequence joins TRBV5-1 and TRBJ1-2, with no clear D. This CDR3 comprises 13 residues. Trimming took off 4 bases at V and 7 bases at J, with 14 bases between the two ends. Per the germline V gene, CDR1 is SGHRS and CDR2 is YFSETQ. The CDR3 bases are TGCGCCAGCAGCCAATCGCCCGGGGTTGGCTACACCTTC. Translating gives CASSQSPGVGYTF.

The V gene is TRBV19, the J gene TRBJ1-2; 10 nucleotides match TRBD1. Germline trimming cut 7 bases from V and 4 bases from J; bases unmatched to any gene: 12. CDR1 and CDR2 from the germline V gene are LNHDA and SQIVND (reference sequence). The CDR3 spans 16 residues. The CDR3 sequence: CASNDRGLQTPYGYTF. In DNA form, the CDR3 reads TGTGCCAGTAACGACAGGGGGCTTCAAACCCCCTATGGCTACACCTTC. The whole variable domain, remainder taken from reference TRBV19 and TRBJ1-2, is DGGITQSPKYLFRKEGQNVTLSCEQNLNHDAMYWYRQDPGQGLRLIYYSQIVNDFQKGDIAEGYSVSREKKESFPLTVTSAQKNPTAFYLCASNDRGLQTPYGYTFGSGTRLTVV.

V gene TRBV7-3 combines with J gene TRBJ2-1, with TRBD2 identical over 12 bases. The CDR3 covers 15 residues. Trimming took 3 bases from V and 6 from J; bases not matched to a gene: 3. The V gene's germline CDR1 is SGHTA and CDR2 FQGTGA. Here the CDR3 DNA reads TGTGCCAGCAGCTTGCTAGCGGGAGGGGCCAATGAGCAGTTCTTC. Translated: CASSLLAGGANEQFF.